These T cell receptor beta chains were read from a single sample in a study of T cells in Graves' hyperthyroidism and ophthalmopathy. TCRdb called the multiplex PCR reads again in MiXCR, with one record for every CDR3 protein. The sample has around 700,000 distinct CDR3 sequences; 18% are singletons. Specimen: blood. The receptors were sampled from a woman aged 50 to 65 with Graves' hyperthyroidism that later progressed to Graves' ophthalmopathy. CDR3s include the opening cysteine and the closing phenylalanine or tryptophan. A D gene is named only where the DNA matches it firmly. The size entry is marked missing in some rows and otherwise reads once, few, many or a size class.

>TRBJ2-4|few|TRBD2|TRBV12-3/TRBV12-4
CASSLGNRGVIQYF
TGTGCCAGCAGTTTAGGAAACCGGGGGGTCATTCAGTACTTC
>TRBJ2-6|NA|NA|TRBV19
CASSIGPLSGANVLTF
TGTGCCAGTAGTATAGGGCCCCTCTCTGGGGCCAACGTCCTGACTTTC
>TRBJ1-2|NA|TRBD1|TRBV6-1
CASSWDSANYGYTF
TGTGCCAGCAGTTGGGACAGTGCTAACTATGGCTACACCTTC
>TRBJ2-1|NA|TRBD2|TRBV7-8
CASSLSSGGAFNEQFF
TGTGCCAGCAGCTTATCGAGCGGGGGGGCGTTTAATGAGCAGTTCTTC
>TRBJ1-3|NA|NA|TRBV30
CAWSVPGHTSFGNTIYF
TGTGCCTGGAGTGTCCCGGGACATACCTCTTTTGGAAACACCATATATTTT
>TRBJ1-1|few|TRBD1|TRBV7-9
CASSSPPETGGWAEAFF
TGTGCCAGCAGCTCCCCCCCAGAGACAGGGGGATGGGCTGAAGCTTTCTTT
>TRBJ1-5|few|NA|TRBV29-1
CSVGQNSNQPQHF
TGCAGCGTTGGTCAAAATAGCAATCAGCCCCAGCATTTT
>TRBJ1-5|NA|NA|TRBV10-3
CATLGQRNQPQHF
TGTGCCACACTGGGGCAGCGCAATCAGCCCCAGCATTTT
>TRBJ2-5|NA|TRBD2|TRBV10-2
CASWGGTGTQYF
TGCGCCAGCTGGGGGGGGACTGGGACCCAGTACTTC
>TRBJ2-2|few|NA|TRBV5-6
CASSSQAASTGELFF
TGTGCCAGCAGCTCCCAAGCGGCGTCGACCGGGGAGCTGTTTTTT
>TRBJ2-7|NA|NA|TRBV7-6
CASSFYICRATSGGAYEQYF
NA
>TRBJ1-1|many|TRBD1|TRBV3-1
CASSRQGAEAFF
TGTGCCAGCAGTCGACAGGGGGCTGAAGCTTTCTTT
>TRBJ1-2|many|NA|TRBV7-9
CASSPGANYGYTF
TGTGCCAGCAGTCCCGGGGCGAACTATGGCTACACCTTC
>TRBJ1-1|many|NA|TRBV3-1
CASSPIRGAISAEAFF
TGTGCCAGCAGCCCCATACGGGGGGCGATTTCAGCTGAAGCTTTCTTT
>TRBJ2-5|NA|NA|TRBV5-1
CASSPRTDPAETQYF
TGCGCCAGCAGCCCGAGGACCGACCCGGCCGAGACCCAGTACTTC
>TRBJ2-1|many|TRBD2|TRBV19
CASTLSGAAGGSEQFF
TGTGCCAGTACCCTAAGTGGGGCAGCGGGGGGGAGTGAGCAGTTCTTC
>TRBJ1-2|many|TRBD1|TRBV5-4
CASSKPTGGDGYTF
TGTGCCAGCAGCAAACCTACAGGGGGGGACGGCTACACCTTC
>TRBJ2-5|NA|TRBD1|TRBV3-1
CASSQELGQTPRETQYF
TGTGCCAGCAGCCAAGAGTTGGGACAGACCCCTCGAGAGACCCAGTACTTC
>TRBJ2-3|few|TRBD2|TRBV15
CATRAWRVAGGTDTQYF
TGTGCCACCAGAGCGTGGCGGGTAGCGGGGGGCACAGATACGCAGTATTTT
>TRBJ2-1|few|TRBD1|TRBV7-3
CASSLQPGQANNEQFF
TGTGCCAGCAGCTTACAACCGGGACAGGCGAACAATGAGCAGTTCTTC
>TRBJ1-6|NA|NA|TRBV18
CASSPAGYGNSPLHF
TGTGCCAGCTCACCGGCAGGGTATGGTAATTCACCCCTCCACTTT
>TRBJ2-2|many|TRBD2|TRBV5-1
CASSLRGSGDLNTGELFF
TGCGCCAGCAGCTTGCGTGGTAGCGGGGACCTGAACACCGGGGAGCTGTTTTTT
>TRBJ1-2|few|TRBD1|TRBV4-2
CASSHKGQGEDYGYTF
TGTGCCAGCAGCCACAAGGGACAGGGGGAAGACTATGGCTACACCTTC